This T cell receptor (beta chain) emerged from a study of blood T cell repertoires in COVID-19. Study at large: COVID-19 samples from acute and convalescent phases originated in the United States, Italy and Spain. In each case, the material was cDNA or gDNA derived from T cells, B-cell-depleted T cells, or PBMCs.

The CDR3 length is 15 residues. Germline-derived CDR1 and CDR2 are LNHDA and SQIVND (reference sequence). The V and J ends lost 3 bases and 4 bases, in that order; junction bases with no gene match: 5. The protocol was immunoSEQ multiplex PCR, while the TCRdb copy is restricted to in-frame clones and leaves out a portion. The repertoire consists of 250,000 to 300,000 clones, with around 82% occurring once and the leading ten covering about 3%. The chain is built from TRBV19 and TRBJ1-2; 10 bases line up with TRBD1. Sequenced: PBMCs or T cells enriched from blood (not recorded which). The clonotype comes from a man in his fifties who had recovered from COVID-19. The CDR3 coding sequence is TGTGCCAGTAGTATTGGGGACAGGGGAATCTATGGCTACACCTTC. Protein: CASSIGDRGIYGYTF.